This is a list of T cell receptor beta chains from one sample in a study of cytomegalovirus exposure and HLA in healthy donors. Here immunoSEQ multiplex PCR was the method, and the copy in TCRdb shows in-frame clones only, minus some. The sample lists 150,000 to 200,000 clones, 84% seen once, with roughly 6.7% in the top ten. Specimen: PBMCs. The source is a man aged 45-65 years in good health and CMV-seropositive. CDR3s include the opening cysteine and the closing phenylalanine or tryptophan. D genes are given only for firm matches. Not every row has a clone size; where given, it reads once, few, many or a size class.

d_call j_call cdr3_length clone_size v_call cdr3_aa cdr3_nt
- TRBJ1-2 12 - TRBV5-1 CASSLVGDGYTF TGCGCCAGCAGCTTGGTAGGAGATGGCTACACCTTC
TRBD1 TRBJ2-7 13 - TRBV5-1 CASSSWTGYEQYF TGCGCCAGCAGTTCCTGGACAGGCTACGAGCAGTACTTC
TRBD1 TRBJ2-3 15 - TRBV5-1 CASKIDRGSTDTQYF TGCGCCAGCAAGATCGACAGGGGAAGCACAGATACGCAGTATTTT
TRBD2 TRBJ2-5 14 - TRBV15 CATGSGGFQETQYF TGTGCCACTGGTAGCGGGGGGTTCCAAGAGACCCAGTACTTC
TRBD1 TRBJ1-1 14 - TRBV6-1 CASRDRGRNTEAFF TGTGCCAGCAGGGACAGGGGGCGGAACACTGAAGCTTTCTTT
- TRBJ2-3 11 - TRBV9 CASSTGNTQYF TGTGCCAGCAGCACCGGGAATACGCAGTATTTT
- TRBJ1-2 11 - TRBV6-5 CAILTSYGYTF TGTGCCATCCTAACTAGCTATGGCTACACCTTC
TRBD1 TRBJ2-7 13 - TRBV19 CASSSGGSYEQYF TGTGCCAGTAGTTCAGGGGGCTCCTACGAGCAGTACTTC
TRBD2 TRBJ2-3 14 - TRBV7-9 CASSQERGLDTQYF TGTGCCAGCAGCCAGGAGCGGGGCTTAGATACGCAGTATTTT
- TRBJ1-1 14 - TRBV27 CASSFGRMNTEAFF TGTGCCAGCAGTTTTGGGAGGATGAACACTGAAGCTTTCTTT
- TRBJ2-1 15 - TRBV15 CATSRDAGAYNEQFF TGTGCCACCAGCAGAGATGCCGGGGCCTACAATGAGCAGTTCTTC
- TRBJ1-1 12 - TRBV29-1 CSGYRENTEAFF TGCAGCGGATACAGGGAGAACACTGAAGCTTTCTTT
TRBD1 TRBJ1-1 14 - TRBV4-1 CASSQEDRGLWAFF TGCGCCAGCAGCCAAGAGGACAGGGGGCTGTGGGCTTTCTTT
- TRBJ1-2 12 few TRBV9 CASSDRVVGYTF TGTGCCAGCAGTGACCGGGTGGTCGGCTACACCTTC
TRBD2 TRBJ2-1 16 few TRBV15 CATSRDQLAAYNEQFF TGTGCCACCAGCAGAGATCAGCTAGCGGCATACAATGAGCAGTTCTTC
- TRBJ2-3 15 - TRBV9 CASSAGLWGSDTQYF TGTGCCAGCAGCGCAGGCCTCTGGGGCTCAGATACGCAGTATTTT